The TCR beta chain under discussion was sequenced for a study of T cell responses to AZD1222 COVID-19 vaccine (dated by TCRdb to the early 2020s). For the wider study: A total of 240 or so trial participants underwent TCR sequencing, of whom roughly 210 had received two doses of AZD1222 and 26 had received two doses of the MenACWY control vaccine. Enrollment into the trials was organized by age into subgroups of 18-55, 56-69 and 70-plus years, and those subgroups contained about 160, 30 and 59 TCR-sequenced participants, respectively. Broader findings and caveats from the paper: Participants were mostly white British, with more females than males. The authors suggested clonal diversity may have been underestimated. In the small 56-69-year group, the increase in depth fell short of significance, most likely because of low power. Because no day 14 peak-response samples were available, the repertoires could be characterized only after the peak T cell response. Conclusions about previously exposed vaccinees are limited because only 5 or 6 AZD1222 recipients were SARS-CoV-2 seropositive at baseline. Reportedly, almost half of the unique spike-specific TCRs recognized epitopes lying outside the regions that are mutated in the B.1.351 and B.1.1.7 variants. The vaccine-associated CD4 TCRs covered the entire spike protein, and the dominant responses fell in regions 160-218 and 743-854. A significant rise in spike-specific TCR breadth and depth was observed after two AZD1222 doses relative to day 0 and relative to MenACWY recipients.

The sample's time point label, decoded: about 28 days (+/-7) after the second vaccine dose. AZD1222 recipients with second doses at about 4 weeks or about 12 weeks were pooled, because spike-specific TCR depth and breadth did not differ between schedules. The vaccinee samples were drawn from two UK trials, COV001 and COV002, one of which was a single-blind randomized controlled phase 2/3 trial testing AZD1222 (ChAdOx1 nCoV-19) in healthy adults. Trial participant PBMC samples were collected at day 0 and day 28 after the second dose for TCRbeta chain sequencing. The CDR3 regions of human TCRbeta chains were analyzed by immunosequencing. On the authors' methods: Repertoire TCRs were checked for matches against a reference library of SARS-CoV-2-specific TCRs that had been generated using the MIRA antigen-specificity platform. Breadth was defined as the fraction of unique TCRs that were SARS-CoV-2-associated. Depth was defined as the fraction of total T cells that were SARS-CoV-2-associated. Each spike-specific TCR was assigned to its reactive spike region and to a CD4 or CD8 class using the MIRA data. Log10-transformed breadth and depth values were compared by one-way ANOVA with Sidak's multiple comparisons tests. Drawn from immuneACCESS, this table holds only the in-frame rearrangements with V and J called that TCRdb kept. Clones are partly lost; checked studies trace under half to an unresolved V gene and leave the rest unexplained. The V and J calls and the clone size are those of that table, but D and trimming were determined from the DNA. For this sample the table gives some 190,000 clones, of which 85% to 95% were detected only once. Roughly 2% of the sample is in the top ten clones.

Via the germline V gene, CDR1 is LGHNA and CDR2 YNFKEQ. CDR3 length: 16 amino acids, cysteine to phenylalanine. The read is trimmed to its CDR3 DNA, 48 bases read in frame from base 1. Trimming removed 0 bases from V and 5 bases from J, leaving 13 bases between the germline ends. To note about this clone: Its antigen remains undetermined. Qualities for individual bases were not recorded, and no much larger clone is one base off.

The sequences come from peripheral blood, collected 28 days after the second AZD1222 dose. This TCR was recovered from an adult who received the AZD1222 COVID-19 vaccine. Recombination linked TRBV4-2 to TRBJ2-2; the D gene cannot be resolved reliably. At the DNA level, the sequence is TGTGCCAGCAGCCAAGATCCTACCCAATTAACCGGGGAGCTGTTTTTT. Translated, this is CASSQDPTQLTGELFF.